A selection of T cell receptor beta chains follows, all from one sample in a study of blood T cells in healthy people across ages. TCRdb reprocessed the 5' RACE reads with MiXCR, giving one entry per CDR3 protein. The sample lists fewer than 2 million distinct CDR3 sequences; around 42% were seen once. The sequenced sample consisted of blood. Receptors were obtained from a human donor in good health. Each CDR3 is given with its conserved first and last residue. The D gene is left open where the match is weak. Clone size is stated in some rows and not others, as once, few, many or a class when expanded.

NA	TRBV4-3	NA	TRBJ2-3	TGCGCCAGCAGCCACTCGTCAGATACGCAGTATTTT	CASSHSSDTQYF
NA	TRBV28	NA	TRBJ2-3	TGTGCCAGCAGTTTGCCCTTCATGTTGGGTAGCACAGATACGCAGTATTTT	CASSLPFMLGSTDTQYF
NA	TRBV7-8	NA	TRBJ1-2	TGTGCCAGCAGCTTAGAAGAGGGCAACTATGGCTACACCTTC	CASSLEEGNYGYTF
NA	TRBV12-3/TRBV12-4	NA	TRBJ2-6	TGTGCCAGCAGTTTAGCAGCCCTCGGTCTTTTTGCCAACGTCCTGACTTTC	CASSLAALGLFANVLTF
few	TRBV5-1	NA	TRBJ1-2	TGCGCCAGCACCTTGGACAGCGGCCCGTCGGGCTACACCTTC	CASTLDSGPSGYTF
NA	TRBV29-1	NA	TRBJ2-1	TGCAGCACCCCACCCACCGAGGCGGGGCACCTCTACAATGAGCAGTTCTTC	CSTPPTEAGHLYNEQFF
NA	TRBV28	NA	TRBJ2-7	TGTGCCAGCAGTTCCCGACGACAGGCTATCTACGAGCAGTACTTC	CASSSRRQAIYEQYF
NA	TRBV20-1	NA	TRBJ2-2	TGCAGTGCTAGTATCAACTTGCTCACCGGGGAGCTGTTTTTT	CSASINLLTGELFF
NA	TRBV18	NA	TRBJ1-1	TGTGCCAGCTCACCACAAGCAGGGTCTTTGATCACTGAAGCTTTCTTT	CASSPQAGSLITEAFF
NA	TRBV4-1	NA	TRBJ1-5	TGCGCCAGCAGCCGAGAGATTAATCAGCCCCAGCATTTT	CASSREINQPQHF
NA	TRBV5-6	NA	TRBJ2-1	TGTGCCAGCAGCTCCTTCGACTGGGAACCCTACGAGCAGTTCTTC	CASSSFDWEPYEQFF
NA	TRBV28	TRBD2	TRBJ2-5	TGTGCCAGTGAGCGGGGCCAAGAGACCCAGTACTTC	CASERGQETQYF
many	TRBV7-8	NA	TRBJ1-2	TGTGCCAGCAAAGGGCAGGACCGGGGATTCGGTGGCTACACCTTC	CASKGQDRGFGGYTF
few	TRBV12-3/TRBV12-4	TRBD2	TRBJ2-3	TGTGCCAGCAGTCCAACAGCGGGGAGCACAGATACGCAGTATTTT	CASSPTAGSTDTQYF
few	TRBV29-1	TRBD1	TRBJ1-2	TGCAGCGTTACCACCCAGGACAGGGTTAACGGCTACACCTTC	CSVTTQDRVNGYTF
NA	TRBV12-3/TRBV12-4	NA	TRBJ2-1	TGTGCCAGCAGTTTAGAACCAGGGATCTCCTACAATGAGCAGTTCTTC	CASSLEPGISYNEQFF
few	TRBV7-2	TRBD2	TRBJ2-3	TGTGCCAGCAGCTCTAGCGGGGGAGTTGCAGATACGCAGTATTTT	CASSSSGGVADTQYF
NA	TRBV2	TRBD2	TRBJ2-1	TGTGCCAGCAAGACTAGCGGTTACTACAATGAGCAGTTCTTC	CASKTSGYYNEQFF
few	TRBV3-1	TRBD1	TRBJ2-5	TGTGCCAGCAGATGGACAGGGGGCGTCGGTGAGACCCAGTACTTC	CASRWTGGVGETQYF
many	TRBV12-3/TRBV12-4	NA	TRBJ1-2	TGTGCCAGCAGTGAAGGGAACTATGGCTACACCTTC	CASSEGNYGYTF
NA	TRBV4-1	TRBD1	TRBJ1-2	TGCGCCAGCAGGAATCCGGGACAGGGGGTTGGCTACACCTTC	CASRNPGQGVGYTF
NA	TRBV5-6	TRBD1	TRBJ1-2	TGTGCCAGCAGCCTGCGGACAGGGCATGCCTATGGCTACACCTTC	CASSLRTGHAYGYTF
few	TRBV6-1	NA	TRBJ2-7	TGTGCCAGCAGTAAAGGGAGGCTGATTTCCTACGAGCAGTACTTC	CASSKGRLISYEQYF
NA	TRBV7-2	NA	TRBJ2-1	TGTGCCAGCAGCCTCCTCGGGTCTCTCCTCAATGAGCAGTTCTTC	CASSLLGSLLNEQFF
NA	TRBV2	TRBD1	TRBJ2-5	TGTGCCAGCAAAACCGGGACAGCTTACAATGAGCAGTACTTC	CASKTGTAYNEQYF
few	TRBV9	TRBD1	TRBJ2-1	TGTGCCAGCAGCGTAGCGGGACAGACCTACAATGAGCAGTTCTTC	CASSVAGQTYNEQFF
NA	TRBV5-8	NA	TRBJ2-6	TGTGCCAGCCATGTGGCAGGGGTTGGGGCCAACGTCCTGACTTTC	CASHVAGVGANVLTF
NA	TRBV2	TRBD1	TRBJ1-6	TGTGCCAGCAGTGCGGACAGGAATTCACCCCTCCACTTT	CASSADRNSPLHF
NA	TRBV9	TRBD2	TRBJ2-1	TGTGCCAGCAGCGTTCCAGCGGGGAGCTCCTACAATGAGCAGTTCTTC	CASSVPAGSSYNEQFF
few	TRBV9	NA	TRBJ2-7	TGTGCCAGCAGCAAGGAGACAGGATCCTACGAGCAGTACTTC	CASSKETGSYEQYF
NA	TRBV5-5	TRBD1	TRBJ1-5	TGTGCCAGCAGCTTGGACAGGGGGCTGTTTAGCGGGCAGCCCCAGCATTTT	CASSLDRGLFSGQPQHF
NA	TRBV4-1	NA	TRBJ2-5	TGCGCCAGCAGCCAGAGGAGCAGCCAAGAGACCCAGTACTTC	CASSQRSSQETQYF
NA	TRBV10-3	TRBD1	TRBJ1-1	TGTGCCATCGGCAGGGGGACAGCAAACACTGAAGCTTTCTTT	CAIGRGTANTEAFF
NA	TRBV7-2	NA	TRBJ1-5	TGTGCCAGCACCCTCACACAGGGCCTCAATCAGCCCCAGCATTTT	CASTLTQGLNQPQHF
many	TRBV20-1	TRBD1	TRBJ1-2	TGCAGTGCGAGACGAGGGGGCGCGAACTATGGCTACACCTTC	CSARRGGANYGYTF
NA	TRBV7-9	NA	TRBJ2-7	TGTGCCAGCAGTTCATCGGGCTTTTACTACGAGCAGTATTTC	CASSSSGFYYEQYF
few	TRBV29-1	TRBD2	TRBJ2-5	TGCAGCGTTGAATTTTGGTTAGCGGGGAGACAAGAGACCCAGTACTTC	CSVEFWLAGRQETQYF
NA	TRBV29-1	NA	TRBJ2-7	TGCAGCGTTGGAGGGGGGGGCTACGAGCAGTACTTC	CSVGGGGYEQYF
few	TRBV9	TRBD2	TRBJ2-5	TGTGCCAGCAGCGTCCTGCCGGGACTAATAGAGACCCAGTACTTC	CASSVLPGLIETQYF
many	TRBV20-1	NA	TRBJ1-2	TGCAGTGCTCAACTTGGGACCGAAGGCTACACCTTC	CSAQLGTEGYTF
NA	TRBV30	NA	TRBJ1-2	TGTGCCTGGATCCCGGATAGGGGCGCAAACTATGGCTACACCTTC	CAWIPDRGANYGYTF
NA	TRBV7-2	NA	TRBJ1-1	TGTGCCAGCAGCACCCCTAGAAATGGGTACACTGAAGCTTTCTTT	CASSTPRNGYTEAFF
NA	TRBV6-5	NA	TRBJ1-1	TGTGCCAGCAGTTACGAGGGAATAGGTGGAGCTTTCTTT	CASSYEGIGGAFF
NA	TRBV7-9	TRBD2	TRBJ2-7	TGTGCCAGCAGCTTAGCATCGCTAGCGGGGACCTCCGAGCAGTACTTC	CASSLASLAGTSEQYF
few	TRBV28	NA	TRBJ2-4	TGTGCCAGCAGGCACCTGGGGGTAAACATTCAGTACTTC	CASRHLGVNIQYF
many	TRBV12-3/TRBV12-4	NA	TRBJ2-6	TGTGCCAGCAGATTGATTACAGTCACCTGGGCCAACGTCCTGACTTTC	CASRLITVTWANVLTF
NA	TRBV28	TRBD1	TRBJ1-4	TGTGCCAGCAGCCCGGGACAGCATTATAATGAAAAACTGTTTTTT	CASSPGQHYNEKLFF
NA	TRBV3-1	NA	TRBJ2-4	TGTGCCAGCAGCCAAGATCTAAGACAGCGGGTGGCCAAAAACATTCAGTACTTC	CASSQDLRQRVAKNIQYF
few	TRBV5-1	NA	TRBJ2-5	TGCGCCAGCTCCGCAGAAAGGGCCGAAGAGACCCAGTACTTC	CASSAERAEETQYF
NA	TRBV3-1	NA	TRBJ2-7	TGTGCCAGCAGCCAGTCCACAGACTACGAGCAGTACTTC	CASSQSTDYEQYF
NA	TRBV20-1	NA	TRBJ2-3	TGCAGTGCCGTCCTTGCAGAGGATACGCAGTATTTT	CSAVLAEDTQYF
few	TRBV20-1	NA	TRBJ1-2	TGCAGTGCTATAAGGGGCGCCTTATATGGCTACACCTTC	CSAIRGALYGYTF
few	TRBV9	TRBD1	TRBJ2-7	TGTGCCAGCAGCGCGGGACAGGGACTTTTCCACGAGCAGTACTTC	CASSAGQGLFHEQYF
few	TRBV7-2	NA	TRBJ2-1	TGTGCCAGCAGCTTAGGCCCCCAGGAGTACAATGAGCAGTTCTTC	CASSLGPQEYNEQFF
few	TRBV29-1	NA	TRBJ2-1	TGCAGCGTTTTGTATCTGTCGGAGAGCAGGGGTTTAAACGAGCAGTTCTTC	CSVLYLSESRGLNEQFF